The TCR beta chain described here comes from a study of shared clonotypes between healthy human individuals. Study context: Plates per donor: three CD4 naive, three CD4 memory, two CD8 naive, one CD8 memory.

This clone was recorded once. Its target is not known. One end of the junction fails to match germline, which may point to a read error. Using about 220 ng DNA, 25,000 to 35,000 T cell genomes, the sorted-subset replicate PCRs were run. The protocol was immunoSEQ multiplex PCR, while the TCRdb copy is restricted to in-frame clones and leaves out a portion. The data hold nearly 600,000 clones, with over 95% observed a single time. Germline CDR1 reads MNHNS; CDR2 reads SASEGT. The CDR3 runs to 14 residues. General study results and limits: Sampling covered blood only; tissue repertoires likely differ.

Only CD45RO-negative cells positively selected for CCR7 counted as naive CD8 cells, so terminally differentiated effector memory CD45RA+ cells were excluded. Healthy HIV-negative adults without recent acute infections or vaccinations served as donors. This clonotype was obtained from a woman in her 30s in good health. This rearrangement joins TRBV6-1 to TRBJ2-7; D is unclear. The specimen sequenced was naive CD8+ T cells sorted from blood. The CDR3 loop is CASREVLTTYEQYF. The DNA for the CDR3 is TGTGCCAGCAGGGAAGTCCTTACCACCTACGAGCAGTACTTC.